This passage covers 27 T cell receptor beta chains from one sample sequenced in a study of patients and donors after allogeneic stem cell transplantation. TCRdb fed the RT-PCR reads into MiXCR, producing one record per CDR3 protein. The sample lists hundreds of thousands of distinct CDR3 sequences, 16% occurring once. The specimen sequenced was blood, either unsorted or a sorted T cell fraction (not recorded which). Receptor source: a human donor who was either an allogeneic HSCT recipient or a stem cell or donor lymphocyte infusion donor (not recorded which). It is not recorded whose cells these are; they may come from a transplant donor.

This clonotype was seen a handful of times. This chain joins TRBV6-2 or TRBV6-3 and TRBJ2-2; 10 nucleotides line up with TRBD2. The CDR3 has 15 residues. The ends lost 2 bases at V and 6 bases at J; junction bases unmatched: 3. Per germline, CDR1 MNHEY and CDR2 SVGEGT. The CDR3 DNA reads as TGTGCCAGCAGTTACCGGCTAGCGGGGGCCGGGGAGCTGTTTTTT. As protein: CASSYRLAGAGELFF.

This clonotype was observed a handful of times. CDR3 residues: CASSYSWTDTQYF. DNA for the CDR3: TGTGCCAGCAGTTACTCTTGGACAGATACGCAGTATTTT. The chain has TRBV6-5 and TRBJ2-3; D uncertain. CDR1 is MNHEY, CDR2 SVGAGI, per germline. The germline V and J ends were trimmed by 0 bases and 3 bases, with 4 bases remaining between them. This CDR3 is 13 amino acids long.

V and J are TRBV20-1 and TRBJ2-2; 12 bases map to TRBD2. Germline CDR1 and CDR2: DFQATT and SNEGSKA (reference sequence). Trimming cost V 3 bases and J 0 bases; bases outside gene matches: 11. The CDR3 is made up of 19 amino acids. CDR3 in amino acids: CSASRGLAGGNANTGELFF. CDR3 bases: TGCAGTGCTAGTCGTGGGCTAGCGGGGGGGAACGCGAACACCGGGGAGCTGTTTTTT.

The chain is built from TRBV9 and TRBJ1-3, with D uncertain. V dropped 4 bases and J dropped 4 bases, with 9 bases sitting between them. Germline CDR1 SGDLS, CDR2 YYNGEE. The CDR3 spans 13 residues. CDR3 loop: CASSPVAGNTIYF. The CDR3 bases are TGTGCCAGCAGCCCAGTGGCCGGAAACACCATATATTTT.

This clonotype was counted between two and nine times. The chain links TRBV6-1 to TRBJ2-5, with TRBD1 as a possible D gene (6 bases). The CDR3 is 14 amino acids. With 7 bases removed from V and 3 bases from J, the gap between germline ends came to 15 bases. The germline V gene has CDR1 MNHNS and CDR2 SASEGT. The DNA of the CDR3 is TGTGCCAGCAACCCTACAGGGATGGAAGAGACCCAGTACTTC. Amino acids: CASNPTGMEETQYF.

This clonotype was recorded a few times. The V gene is TRBV20-1, the J gene TRBJ1-1; D is unresolved. Trimming stripped 2 bases from V and 1 base from J, with 11 bases between. CDR1 and CDR2 (germline): DFQATT, SNEGSKA (reference sequence). This CDR3 is 14 amino acids long. CDR3 DNA sequence: TGCAGTGCTAGATCCAGCGGCTCGAACACTGAAGCTTTCTTT. Translating gives CSARSSGSNTEAFF.

V and J are TRBV7-7 and TRBJ2-2; TRBD2 aligns across 10 bases. J lost 5 bases, V lost 5 bases, and 11 bases had no gene match. Germline V gene data show CDR1 as SSHAT and CDR2 as FNYEAQ (reference sequence). The CDR3 is made up of 17 amino acids. The DNA of the CDR3 is TGTGCCAGCAGCCCGACTCTAGCGGGAGTGCATACCGGGGAGCTGTTTTTT. It translates to CASSPTLAGVHTGELFF. The whole variable domain, remainder taken from reference TRBV7-7 and TRBJ2-2, is GAGVSQSPRYKVTKRGQDVTLRCDPISSHATLYWYQQALGQGPEFLTYFNYEAQPDKSGLPSDRFSAERPEGSISTLTIQRTEQRDSAMYRCASSPTLAGVHTGELFFGEGSRLTVL.

V usage is TRBV4-3 and J usage is TRBJ2-1; 9 bases match TRBD2. Germline trimming cut 0 bases from V and 11 bases from J; bases unmatched to any gene: 11. The germline V gene encodes CDR1 LGHNA and CDR2 YSLEER. The CDR3 consists of 16 residues. CDR3 sequence reads: CASSQDGRGGQNKQFF. The CDR3 nucleotides are TGCGCCAGCAGCCAAGACGGGCGGGGGGGCCAGAATAAGCAGTTCTTC.

This clonotype was recorded only once. The chain combines TRBV28 with TRBJ2-3, with D unresolved. V shed 11 bases and J shed 3 bases, with 18 bases lying between them. The germline V gene has CDR1 MDHEN and CDR2 SYDVKM. The CDR3 length is 14 residues. Written as DNA, the CDR3 is TGTGCCGCCCTTGGTGGCAGGTTGACAGATACGCAGTATTTT. Amino acids: CAALGGRLTDTQYF.

The gene calls are TRBV27 and TRBJ1-2; 9 positions agree with TRBD1. The CDR3 consists of 15 residues. CDR1 and CDR2 from the germline V gene are MNHEY and SMNVEV (reference sequence). The J segment lost 6 bases and the V segment lost 5 bases, leaving 10 bases of the junction unmatched. The CDR3 spells CASSPKAGTGNGYTF. The CDR3 bases are TGTGCCAGCAGTCCGAAGGCGGGGACAGGGAATGGCTACACCTTC.

V usage is TRBV7-9 and J usage is TRBJ1-5; 7 bases are a match to TRBD1. V dropped 2 bases and J dropped 5; count of bases not matched to a gene: 9. CDR3 size: 16 residues. Per the germline V gene, CDR1 is SEHNR and CDR2 is FQNEAQ (reference sequence). The CDR3 loop reads CASSLPIRGSDQPQHF. CDR3 sequence (DNA): TGTGCCAGCAGCTTACCGATCAGGGGGTCGGATCAGCCCCAGCATTTT.

CDR3 region: CASSPDRATNTGELFF. The CDR3 nucleotides are TGTGCCAGCTCACCTGACAGGGCCACGAACACCGGGGAGCTGTTTTTT. The chain joins TRBV18 to TRBJ2-2, with 7 bases matching TRBD1. Germline V CDR1 and CDR2: KGHSH, LQKENI. J lost 0 bases, V lost 3 bases, and 4 bases had no gene match. The CDR3 is made up of 16 amino acids.

The J gene is TRBJ1-1, the V gene TRBV20-1; TRBD1 is a possible D gene (5 bases). The V gene lost 2 bases and the J gene lost 6 bases, with 10 bases spanning the gap. This CDR3 region has 12 residues. Germline assignment: CDR1 DFQATT and CDR2 SNEGSKA (reference sequence). The CDR3 sequence: CSARRTGAEAFF. CDR3 in DNA: TGCAGTGCTAGAAGGACGGGGGCTGAAGCTTTCTTT.

The chain recombines TRBV12-3 or TRBV12-4 with TRBJ2-3; 7 bases line up with TRBD2. The CDR3 sequence is 15 residues long. V lost 6 bases to trimming and J lost 2 bases; unmatched junction nucleotides: 8. The CDR3 DNA follows: TGTGCCAGCAGCCCAGCGGGGAGAGACACAGATACGCAGTATTTT. Protein: CASSPAGRDTDTQYF.

This clonotype appeared many times. The V call is TRBV12-3 or TRBV12-4, the J call TRBJ1-5; D gene unclear. The CDR3 is 14 residues long. Trimming took off 5 bases at V and 3 bases at J, with 11 bases between the two ends. Written as DNA, the CDR3 is TGTGCCAGCAGTCGCCTCAAGGCCAATCAGCCCCAGCATTTT. It is translated as CASSRLKANQPQHF.

This clonotype occurred a few times. CDR3 DNA sequence: TGCAGCGCCGGGACGGGGGCACCCGGCACAGATACGCAGTATTTT. The encoded protein is CSAGTGAPGTDTQYF. J is TRBJ2-3 and V is TRBV29-1; D might be TRBD1 or TRBD2, each matching 6 bases. CDR1 is SQVTM and CDR2 is ANQGSEA in the germline V gene. The CDR3 consists of 15 residues. The V end lost 7 bases, the J end lost 1 base, and 18 bases lay between the germline ends.

In its sample, this clonotype was seen a few times. The chain joins TRBV29-1 to TRBJ2-1; D might be TRBD1 (5 bases). CDR1 SQVTM and CDR2 ANQGSEA come from the germline V gene. The CDR3 consists of 11 residues. Trimming took off 6 bases at V and 12 bases at J, with 15 bases between the two ends. The CDR3 protein is CSVTAPQGQFF. The CDR3 DNA is TGCAGCGTCACGGCGCCTCAGGGGCAGTTCTTC.

This clonotype was seen only a few times. This chain links TRBV27 with TRBJ1-4; weak D call: TRBD1 (5 bases). Germline-derived CDR1 and CDR2 are MNHEY and SMNVEV (reference sequence). V was clipped by 2 bases and J by 7 bases, with 29 bases between them. The CDR3 has 20 amino acids. The DNA of the CDR3 is TGTGCCAGCAGTTTAAAGAGGCACTCCACCTTCGGTGGGGCTAGTGAAAAACTGTTTTTT. Translated: CASSLKRHSTFGGASEKLFF. Supplemented by reference TRBV27 and TRBJ1-4, the full variable domain reads EAQVTQNPRYLITVTGKKLTVTCSQNMNHEYMSWYRQDPGLGLRQIYYSMNVEVTDKGDVPEGYKVSRKEKRNFPLILESPSPNQTSLYFCASSLKRHSTFGGASEKLFFGSGTQLSVL.

The V and J genes are TRBV30 and TRBJ1-2; D gene ambiguous. The germline V and J ends were trimmed by 3 bases and 12 bases, with 17 bases remaining between them. Germline V gives CDR1 GTSNPN, CDR2 SVGIG (reference sequence). The CDR3 extends over 12 amino acids. The CDR3 DNA sequence: TGTGCCTGGAGCCCTCGGTCTGGTTCTGACACCTTC. Translation gives CAWSPRSGSDTF.

The genes are TRBV20-1 and TRBJ1-3; D remains unclear. CDR1 is DFQATT and CDR2 is SNEGSKA in the germline V gene (reference sequence). V was clipped by 0 bases and J by 2 bases, with 11 bases between them. CDR3 length: 15 residues. The CDR3 nucleotides read TGCAGTGCTAGAGATCTAGCCTTTGCTGGAAACACCATATATTTT. Amino acids: CSARDLAFAGNTIYF.

The V call is TRBV7-8, the J call TRBJ2-3; D is tentatively TRBD1 or TRBD2 (6 bases each). The CDR3 covers 16 residues. V gave up 4 bases and J gave up 1 base, with 15 bases separating them. Germline CDR1 reads SGHVS; CDR2 reads FQNEAQ. CDR3 residues: CASSSEGGVGTDTQYF. CDR3 nucleotide sequence: TGTGCCAGCAGCTCCGAGGGGGGCGTCGGCACAGATACGCAGTATTTT.

This clonotype appeared many times. The V call is TRBV20-1, the J call TRBJ2-2, with 9 bases lining up with TRBD2. Unmatched junction bases numbered 7, after V lost 0 bases and J lost 2 bases. The CDR3 totals 17 residues. The germline gives CDR1 DFQATT, CDR2 SNEGSKA (reference sequence). The CDR3 DNA reads TGCAGTGCTAGAGATGTCCGCGGGGGGGCCAACACCGGGGAGCTGTTTTTT. It yields the protein CSARDVRGGANTGELFF.

The J gene is TRBJ2-7, the V gene TRBV10-3; tentative D call: TRBD1 (6 bases). The V gene's germline CDR1 is ENHRY and CDR2 SYGVKD. The CDR3 is 12 residues long. Trimming took off 6 bases at V and 6 bases at J, with 12 bases between the two ends. The CDR3 loop reads CAISDRPGEQYF. In nucleotides, the CDR3 is TGTGCCATCAGCGACAGGCCCGGCGAGCAGTACTTC.

This clonotype showed up just a few times. The chain has TRBV4-1 and TRBJ1-2; D is perhaps TRBD1 (6 bases). Germline CDR1 is MGHRA and CDR2 is YSYEKL. CDR3 size: 15 residues. Trimming took off 3 bases at V and 2 bases at J, with 13 bases between the two ends. Here the CDR3 reads CASSHPGAGNYGYTF. In nucleotides, the CDR3 is TGCGCCAGCAGCCACCCAGGGGCGGGAAACTATGGCTACACCTTC.

This clonotype has more than one count but fewer than ten. The V call is TRBV20-1, the J call TRBJ2-1; no reliable D call. This CDR3 contains 14 residues. Per the germline V gene, CDR1 is DFQATT and CDR2 is SNEGSKA (reference sequence). The V and J ends lost 4 bases and 0 bases respectively, with 10 bases between them. In nucleotides, the CDR3 is TGCAGTGCTATCGGGCCATCCTCCTACAATGAGCAGTTCTTC. Its translation is CSAIGPSSYNEQFF.

The chain couples TRBV12-3 or TRBV12-4 to TRBJ1-2; D is undetermined. CDR3 size: 14 residues. Trimming left V 6 bases short and J 1 base short, with 12 bases between. The CDR3, as DNA: TGTGCCAGCAGCCCCCCAGTGGTTAACTATGGCTACACCTTC. Amino acids: CASSPPVVNYGYTF.

The chain joins TRBV7-9 to TRBJ2-1; the D is unclear. The CDR3 loop spans 16 amino acids. Trimming removed 1 base at V and 4 bases at J, with 14 bases between. The germline V gene encodes CDR1 SEHNR and CDR2 FQNEAQ (reference sequence). The CDR3 sequence is CASSLGNFSRYNEQFF. CDR3 coding DNA: TGTGCCAGCAGCTTAGGGAATTTCTCCCGTTACAATGAGCAGTTCTTC.